Each of the 31 T cell receptor beta chains below was sequenced from the same sample in a study of blood T cell repertoires in COVID-19. Sequencing used immunoSEQ multiplex PCR; TCRdb keeps in-frame clones, though not all of them. This sample has around 130,000 clones, with just under 85% found just once. What was sequenced was peripheral blood. The source is a human donor in a cohort sampled during active COVID-19.

The V call is TRBV5-1, the J call TRBJ2-7; TRBD1 matches at 8 bases. The CDR3 runs to 16 residues. J lost 1 base, V lost 0 bases, and 6 bases had no gene match. Germline V gives CDR1 SGHRS, CDR2 YFSETQ. This CDR3 is CASSLGVGTGSYEQYF. The CDR3 DNA sequence: TGCGCCAGCAGCTTGGGAGTCGGGACAGGTTCCTACGAGCAGTACTTC.

This chain links TRBV19 with TRBJ1-5; 8 bases agree with TRBD1. The CDR3 spans 15 residues. Trimming took 3 bases from V and 6 from J; bases not matched to a gene: 7. Germline CDR1 is LNHDA and CDR2 is SQIVND (reference sequence). The CDR3 here is CASSIMGQASQPQHF. The CDR3 coding sequence is TGTGCCAGTAGTATTATGGGACAGGCTAGTCAGCCCCAGCATTTT. Together with reference TRBV19 and TRBJ1-5, the CDR3 gives the full variable domain: DGGITQSPKYLFRKEGQNVTLSCEQNLNHDAMYWYRQDPGQGLRLIYYSQIVNDFQKGDIAEGYSVSREKKESFPLTVTSAQKNPTAFYLCASSIMGQASQPQHFGDGTRLSIL.

Only one count was recorded for this clone. The V gene is TRBV3-1 (or the pseudogene TRBV3-2), the J gene TRBJ1-2, with 11 positions matching TRBD1. The CDR3 loop spans 16 amino acids. The junction had 10 bases not matched to a gene; V was cut back by 6 bases and J by 4 bases. The germline V gene encodes CDR1 LGHDT and CDR2 YNNKEL (reference sequence). DNA for the CDR3: TGTGCCAGCAGGCCCTCCCTGGGACAGGGGGGCTATGGCTACACCTTC. This translates into CASRPSLGQGGYGYTF.

This clone has just one count. In DNA, the CDR3 is TGTGCCAGCAGCGCCTCTAGCGGGGGGGCTTCCGATGAGCAGTTCTTC. Its protein is CASSASSGGASDEQFF. This chain connects TRBV9 to TRBJ2-1; 12 bases match TRBD2. Germline lookup yields CDR1 SGDLS and CDR2 YYNGEE. This CDR3 is 16 amino acids long. Trimming cost V 3 bases and J 8 bases; bases outside gene matches: 9.

The genes are TRBV5-1 and TRBJ2-6; D perhaps matches TRBD1 (6 bases). Deletions cut 1 base from V and 4 bases from J, with 12 bases between. Germline V CDR1 and CDR2: SGHRS, YFSETQ. This CDR3 contains 16 residues. CDR3 loop: CASSLTTGLGANVLTF. The CDR3 nucleotides read TGCGCCAGCAGCTTGACGACAGGACTCGGGGCCAACGTCCTGACTTTC.

V and J are TRBV18 and TRBJ1-6; D ambiguous. CDR1 and CDR2 from the germline V gene are KGHSH and LQKENI. Trimming stripped 2 bases from V and 0 bases from J, with 8 bases between. The CDR3 length is 16 residues. CDR3 region: CASSPTGISYNSPLHF. In nucleotides, the CDR3 is TGTGCCAGCTCACCAACGGGTATCTCCTATAATTCACCCCTCCACTTT.

The chain employs TRBV21-1 and TRBJ1-1; TRBD1 is the table's D call, not checked against the DNA. TRBV21-1 counts as a pseudogene. CDR3 length equals 14 residues. CDR3 bases: TGTGCCAGCATCTTGGACAGAGTGAACACTGAAGCTTTCTTT. The encoded protein is CASILDRVNTEAFF.

This sequence joins TRBV11-3 and TRBJ2-3; 7 bases match TRBD2. The CDR3 runs to 15 residues. Germline CDR1 reads SGHNT; CDR2 reads YENEEA. Trimming took 1 base from V and 2 from J; bases not matched to a gene: 3. CDR3 protein: CASSLAGGATDTQYF. Here the CDR3 DNA reads TGTGCCAGCAGCTTAGCGGGGGGAGCCACAGATACGCAGTATTTT.

This rearrangement joins TRBV5-4 to TRBJ1-4, with D maybe TRBD1 (5 bases). CDR1 and CDR2 from the germline V gene are SGHNT and YYREEE (reference sequence). The CDR3 contains 15 residues. Between the trimmed V and J ends, which lost 7 bases and 8 bases, there was a span of 21 bases. The CDR3 nucleotides are TGTGCCAGCGCAATGAATCAGGGTTCTGGAGAAAAACTGTTTTTT. This sequence encodes CASAMNQGSGEKLFF.

The V gene is TRBV11-2, the J gene TRBJ2-7; 7 positions match TRBD1. Trimming at V came to 4 bases and at J to 5 bases, leaving 11 bases not matched to a gene. CDR3 size: 15 residues. In germline, CDR1 is SGHAT, CDR2 FQNNGV. CDR3 sequence: CASSSYPTGVNEQYF. The CDR3 DNA is TGTGCCAGCAGCTCCTACCCTACAGGGGTCAACGAGCAGTACTTC. Full variable domain (remainder filled in from reference TRBV11-2 and TRBJ2-7): EAGVAQSPRYKIIEKRQSVAFWCNPISGHATLYWYQQILGQGPKLLIQFQNNGVVDDSQLPKDRFSAERLKGVDSTLKIQPAKLEDSAVYLCASSSYPTGVNEQYFGPGTRLTVT.

The CDR3 sequence is CASSLVLAGLEAFF. In DNA form, the CDR3 reads TGTGCCAGCAGCTTAGTATTGGCAGGGCTTGAAGCTTTCTTT. J is TRBJ1-1 and V is TRBV7-2; TRBD1 is a possible D gene (5 bases). This CDR3 is 14 amino acids long. V lost 1 base, J lost 7 bases, and 13 bases lay in between. Germline V gives CDR1 SGHTA, CDR2 FQGNSA.

The chain has TRBV3-1 (or the pseudogene TRBV3-2) and TRBJ2-7; 10 bases are shared with TRBD2. The CDR3 extends over 16 amino acids. Germline lookup yields CDR1 LGHDT and CDR2 YNNKEL (reference sequence). With V trimmed by 5 bases and J by 2 bases, 9 bases remained unmatched. CDR3 in DNA: TGTGCCAGCAGCTACAGAGCGGGGGGGGCGACCTACGAGCAGTACTTC. Amino acid sequence: CASSYRAGGATYEQYF.

V and J are TRBV7-9 and TRBJ1-2; D ambiguous. The V and J ends lost 4 bases and 8 bases respectively, with 11 bases between them. CDR3 length equals 12 residues. Germline CDR1 SEHNR, CDR2 FQNEAQ (reference sequence). This CDR3 reads CASSSGLKGYTF. CDR3 bases: TGTGCCAGCAGCTCGGGTCTGAAAGGCTACACCTTC.

In its sample, this clone was seen once. The gene calls are TRBV30 and TRBJ1-1; 7 nucleotides align to TRBD1. V shed 1 base and J 0 bases; nucleotides not matched to a gene: 2. Germline V lookup: CDR1 GTSNPN, CDR2 SVGIG (reference sequence). This CDR3 is 14 amino acids long. The CDR3 sequence is CAWSAGQVNTEAFF. The CDR3 DNA sequence: TGTGCCTGGAGTGCAGGACAGGTGAACACTGAAGCTTTCTTT.

The V and J genes are TRBV19 and TRBJ1-4; 9 bases fit TRBD1. The V gene's germline CDR1 is LNHDA and CDR2 SQIVND (reference sequence). The CDR3 sequence is 20 residues long. Losses at the gene ends were 3 bases for V and 1 base for J; bases not matched to a gene: 15. The CDR3 loop reads CASSIKPGTGRFVTNEKLFF. The DNA for the CDR3 is TGTGCCAGTAGTATTAAACCAGGGACAGGGAGATTCGTAACTAATGAAAAACTGTTTTTT.

This chain joins TRBV2 and TRBJ1-2; 8 nucleotides align to TRBD1. Germline-derived CDR1 and CDR2 are SNHLY and FYNNEI. The CDR3 extends over 15 amino acids. V trimming: 7 bases; J trimming: 4 bases; junction bases outside the gene matches: 11. The CDR3 region is CASNSDREIFYGYTF. The CDR3 DNA is TGTGCCAGCAACTCGGACAGGGAGATATTCTATGGCTACACCTTC. Using reference TRBV2 and TRBJ1-2 for the parts outside the CDR3, the full variable domain is EPEVTQTPSHQVTQMGQEVILRCVPISNHLYFYWYRQILGQKVEFLVSFYNNEISEKSEIFDDQFSVERPDGSNFTLKIRSTKLEDSAMYFCASNSDREIFYGYTFGSGTRLTVV.

This chain links TRBV6-1 with TRBJ2-1, with a weak D call TRBD1 (5 bases). The germline V and J ends were trimmed by 1 base and 2 bases, with 12 bases remaining between them. The CDR3 has 16 amino acids. CDR1 is MNHNS and CDR2 is SASEGT in the germline V gene. For the CDR3, the DNA is TGTGCCAGCAGTGAAGATAGGGGAACCCCCTACAATGAGCAGTTCTTC. Translating it yields CASSEDRGTPYNEQFF.

The rearrangement links TRBV29-1 to TRBJ1-1; the D gene is possibly TRBD1 (6 bases). This CDR3 has 13 residues. Deletions cut 8 bases from V and 5 bases from J, with 18 bases between. From germline, CDR1 is SQVTM and CDR2 ANQGSEA. DNA of the CDR3: TGCAGCTCCACGACAGGCTTGGGGACTGAAGCTTTCTTT. Translating gives CSSTTGLGTEAFF.

The gene calls are TRBV6-5 and TRBJ2-1; D remains ambiguous. The CDR3 sequence is 10 residues long. From germline, CDR1 is MNHEY and CDR2 SVGAGI. Trimming took off 8 bases at V and 7 bases at J, with 6 bases between the two ends. CDR3 residues: CASSINEQFF. The CDR3 DNA reads TGTGCCAGCTCTATAAATGAGCAGTTCTTC.

The sample holds one count of this clone. The rearrangement links TRBV13 to TRBJ2-1, with D possibly matching TRBD2 (6 bases). CDR3 length: 14 amino acids. Trimming shortened V by 5 bases and J by 4 bases, and 12 bases separated the two germline ends. Per germline, CDR1 PRHDT and CDR2 FYEKMQ (reference sequence). CDR3 in amino acids: CASSPMSGYNEQFF. CDR3 coding DNA: TGTGCCAGCAGCCCCATGAGCGGGTACAATGAGCAGTTCTTC.

This clone is a singleton in its sample. The chain links TRBV27 to TRBJ2-2; D perhaps matches TRBD2 (5 bases). V was trimmed by 5 bases and J by 1 base, leaving 11 bases between them. This CDR3 is 15 amino acids long. Germline CDR1 reads MNHEY; CDR2 reads SMNVEV (reference sequence). CDR3 DNA: TGTGCCAGCAGTCATCGAGCGGTGAACACCGGGGAGCTGTTTTTT. Its translation: CASSHRAVNTGELFF.

This clone was seen a handful of times. In DNA, the CDR3 is TGTGCCGCCCGCGGACAGTTGATCAACAACTATGGCTACACCTTC. This translates into CAARGQLINNYGYTF. V usage is TRBV10-3 and J usage is TRBJ1-2, with TRBD1 as a possible D gene (6 bases). CDR3 length: 15 residues. Germline-derived CDR1 and CDR2 are ENHRY and SYGVKD. V was clipped by 11 bases and J by 2 bases, with 21 bases between them.

This clone appeared a single time. The chain employs TRBV19 and TRBJ1-6; perhaps TRBD1 as D (6 bases). Per the germline V gene, CDR1 is LNHDA and CDR2 is SQIVND (reference sequence). V was trimmed by 1 base and J by 6 bases, leaving 7 bases between them. CDR3 length equals 14 residues. CDR3 amino acids: CASSIGDINSPLHF. The CDR3 DNA sequence: TGTGCCAGTAGTATAGGGGACATTAATTCACCCCTCCACTTT.

The chain uses TRBV5-6 and TRBJ1-2; D not certain. Germline-derived CDR1 and CDR2 are SGHDT and YYEEEE. This CDR3 contains 12 residues. Trimming took 1 base from V and 8 from J, leaving 9 bases between them. CDR3 residues: CASSLPPGGYTF. Here the CDR3 DNA reads TGTGCCAGCAGCTTGCCCCCCGGGGGCTACACCTTC.

The V and J genes are TRBV7-6 and TRBJ2-2; no definite D call. The CDR3 contains 13 residues. V was cut by 7 bases and J by 1 base, with 7 bases left in between. Germline CDR1 reads SGHVS; CDR2 reads FNYEAQ. For the CDR3, the DNA is TGTGCCAGCACGAGCAAGAACACCGGGGAGCTGTTTTTT. It yields the protein CASTSKNTGELFF.

The chain has TRBV3-1 (or the pseudogene TRBV3-2) and TRBJ1-3; no clear D. Germline V gene data show CDR1 as LGHDT and CDR2 as YNNKEL (reference sequence). The CDR3 sequence is 12 residues long. V lost 3 bases and J 7 bases, leaving 7 bases between the germline ends. The CDR3 DNA sequence: TGTGCCAGCAGCCAGCTGAGGAACACCATATATTTT. Protein product: CASSQLRNTIYF.

V gene TRBV9 combines with J gene TRBJ1-6; 10 bases align to TRBD1. CDR3 size: 15 residues. The V segment lost 4 bases and the J segment 9 bases; nucleotides outside the gene matches: 7. Germline V gene data show CDR1 as SGDLS and CDR2 as YYNGEE. The CDR3 DNA sequence: TGTGCCAGCAGCCAGGGACAGGGGACGAGTTCACCCCTCCACTTT. Residues: CASSQGQGTSSPLHF.

This rearrangement joins TRBV5-6 to TRBJ2-6, with 9 bases that match TRBD1. The CDR3 extends over 17 amino acids. The V gene end was trimmed by 3 bases and the J gene end by 0 bases; junction bases not matched to a gene: 4. CDR1 and CDR2 (germline): SGHDT, YYEEEE. The CDR3 loop reads CASSYRDRVSGANVLTF. CDR3 sequence (DNA): TGTGCCAGCAGCTACCGGGACAGGGTCTCTGGGGCCAACGTCCTGACTTTC.

This chain uses TRBV6-2 or TRBV6-3 with TRBJ2-3; TRBD2 aligns across 7 bases. The CDR3 is made up of 14 amino acids. V was clipped by 8 bases and J by 1 base; unmatched bases: 6. The germline gives CDR1 MNHEY, CDR2 SVGEGT. The CDR3 region has the DNA TGTGCCAGCCGCCCGGGGGGACGCACAGATACGCAGTATTTT. This codes for CASRPGGRTDTQYF.

The gene calls are TRBV7-2 and TRBJ1-5; 7 bases agree with TRBD1. The germline V gene has CDR1 SGHTA and CDR2 FQGNSA. The CDR3 has 15 amino acids. J was trimmed by 4 bases and V by 5 bases; bases with no gene match: 8. CDR3 DNA: TGTGCCAGCAGCCCCGGGACAGCTTTTAATCAGCCCCAGCATTTT. It translates to CASSPGTAFNQPQHF.

The CDR3 DNA sequence: TGTGCCAGCAGCAAGGACAGGGGGCTCGGCTATGGCTACACCTTC. Protein sequence: CASSKDRGLGYGYTF. The rearrangement links TRBV11-2 to TRBJ1-2; 11 bases agree with TRBD1. The CDR3 spans 15 residues. V shed 5 bases and J 4 bases; nucleotides not matched to a gene: 6. Germline CDR1 and CDR2: SGHAT and FQNNGV.